Listed here are 3 T cell receptor beta chains from one sample, sequenced in a study of identifying expanded T cells in peripheral blood. Profiling relied on immunoSEQ multiplex PCR, and the TCRdb table lists in-frame clones only, not all of them. The repertoire holds about 85,000 clones, with approximately 90% as singletons. The sequencing input was blood. The receptor set was obtained from a person between 18 and 69 years old in good health.

The rearrangement uses TRBV28 and TRBJ2-2; tentative D call: TRBD1 (6 bases). This CDR3 is built from 15 residues. V was shortened by 6 bases and J by 8 bases, with 19 bases between the two germline ends. The germline gives CDR1 MDHEN, CDR2 SYDVKM. The CDR3 DNA reads TGTGCCAGCAGACACAGCCTGGACAGTTCAGGGGAGCTGTTTTTT. Protein product: CASRHSLDSSGELFF.

The chain joins TRBV6-1 to TRBJ2-7; TRBD2 matches at 10 bases. CDR1 and CDR2 from the germline V gene are MNHNS and SASEGT. The CDR3 is made up of 15 amino acids. The V segment lost 2 bases and the J segment 4 bases; nucleotides outside the gene matches: 5. This CDR3 reads CASSEQLAGGYEQYF. The CDR3 nucleotides read TGTGCCAGCAGTGAACAATTAGCGGGAGGATACGAGCAGTACTTC.

The rearrangement uses TRBV19 and TRBJ2-3; TRBD2 matches at 8 bases. CDR1 is LNHDA and CDR2 is SQIVND in the germline V gene (reference sequence). CDR3 size: 15 residues. The V and J ends lost 3 bases and 2 bases, in that order; junction bases with no gene match: 4. CDR3 amino acids: CASSIDSGATDTQYF. The CDR3 nucleotides read TGTGCCAGTAGTATTGATAGCGGGGCCACAGATACGCAGTATTTT.